The 13 T cell receptor beta chains below all came from one sample that was sequenced in a study of T-cell reconstitution after alpha-beta-depleted transplantation in children. Preparing the TCRbeta library involved the use of unique molecular identifiers. TCRdb redid the calling of the PCR reads with MiXCR, one entry per CDR3 protein. The sample has about 460,000 distinct CDR3 sequences; about an eighth are singletons. The sample consisted of PBMCs from the stem cell graft donor, taken from the stem cell graft. These receptors all come from a human donor who donated a stem cell graft to a child with combined immunodeficiency.

This clonotype has at least ten counts. The chain combines TRBV12-3 or TRBV12-4 with TRBJ2-1; 10 bases are shared with TRBD1. CDR3 length: 15 residues. V dropped 8 bases and J dropped 5; count of bases not matched to a gene: 9. The CDR3 DNA is TGTGCCAGCCGACGACCGGGACAGGGGAACAATGAGCAGTTCTTC. Translation: CASRRPGQGNNEQFF.

This clonotype was seen many times. The chain carries TRBV20-1 and TRBJ1-5; D might be TRBD1 (5 bases). The ends were cut back, 2 bases at V and 4 bases at J, with 12 bases in the middle. CDR1 DFQATT and CDR2 SNEGSKA come from the germline V gene (reference sequence). This CDR3 is 14 amino acids long. CDR3 sequence reads: CSARFPGGNQPQHF. The CDR3 region has the DNA TGCAGTGCTAGATTCCCGGGGGGGAATCAGCCCCAGCATTTT.

This chain uses TRBV20-1 with TRBJ2-7; D is possibly TRBD2 (6 bases). Between the trimmed V and J ends, which lost 0 bases and 3 bases, there was a span of 24 bases. CDR3 length: 18 amino acids. CDR1 and CDR2 from the germline V gene are DFQATT and SNEGSKA (reference sequence). The CDR3 sequence: CSARDPASERPRFYEQYF. Written as DNA, the CDR3 is TGCAGTGCTAGAGATCCGGCTAGCGAGAGGCCTCGATTCTACGAGCAGTACTTC.

This clonotype has just a few counts. The rearrangement joins TRBV30 to TRBJ2-6; D is unclear. Germline assignment: CDR1 GTSNPN and CDR2 SVGIG (reference sequence). CDR3 length: 13 residues. V shed 4 bases and J shed 6 bases, with 10 bases lying between them. The CDR3 nucleotides are TGTGCCTGGAATCCGGGCCCGGCCAACGTCCTGACTTTC. Translation: CAWNPGPANVLTF.

V usage is TRBV24-1 and J usage is TRBJ2-6; the D is unclear. Germline V gene data show CDR1 as KGHDR and CDR2 as SFDVKD. Trimming removed 6 bases at V and 4 bases at J, with 6 bases between. CDR3 size: 13 residues. CDR3: CATSSKGANVLTF. The CDR3 region has the DNA TGTGCCACCAGTTCAAAGGGGGCCAACGTCCTGACTTTC.

This clonotype has only a few counts. The genes are TRBV7-8 and TRBJ2-1; 7 positions match TRBD2. V lost 7 bases and J lost 4; bases outside the gene matches: 4. The CDR3 length is 13 residues. Germline lookup yields CDR1 SGHVS and CDR2 FQNEAQ. DNA of the CDR3: TGTGCCAGCACGCGGGAGTTTTACAATGAGCAGTTCTTC. It yields the protein CASTREFYNEQFF.

This chain joins TRBV6-2 or TRBV6-3 and TRBJ2-5; 7 positions match TRBD2. CDR3 length equals 17 residues. Germline CDR1 reads MNHEY; CDR2 reads SVGEGT. Trimming took 6 bases from V and 4 from J; bases not matched to a gene: 17. CDR3 amino acids: CASRKAGSSGNGETQYF. CDR3 DNA sequence: TGTGCCAGCAGGAAAGCGGGAAGCTCTGGCAACGGAGAGACCCAGTACTTC.

J is TRBJ2-3 and V is TRBV7-2; perhaps TRBD1 as D (6 bases). The CDR3 runs 15 residues. Per the germline V gene, CDR1 is SGHTA and CDR2 is FQGNSA. V was shortened by 3 bases and J by 0 bases, with 10 bases between the two germline ends. The CDR3 loop reads CASSFPQGSTDTQYF. CDR3 DNA: TGTGCCAGCAGCTTTCCACAGGGAAGCACAGATACGCAGTATTTT.

This clonotype has ten or more counts. The chain combines TRBV6-5 with TRBJ2-2, with a weak D call TRBD1 (6 bases). The germline V and J ends were trimmed by 0 bases and 3 bases, with 14 bases remaining between them. The CDR3 runs 17 residues. The germline V gene has CDR1 MNHEY and CDR2 SVGAGI. This chain's CDR3 is CASSYSRGLGYTGELFF. CDR3 nucleotides: TGTGCCAGCAGTTACTCGAGGGGGTTGGGATACACCGGGGAGCTGTTTTTT.

This clonotype came up a few times. This chain links TRBV27 with TRBJ2-7; 8 bases are shared with TRBD2. CDR1 is MNHEY and CDR2 is SMNVEV in the germline V gene (reference sequence). CDR3 size: 15 residues. The J segment lost 5 bases and the V segment lost 4 bases, leaving 10 bases of the junction unmatched. CDR3: CASSSLAGKADEQYF. The CDR3 coding sequence is TGTGCCAGCAGTTCATTAGCGGGGAAGGCGGACGAGCAGTACTTC.

The rearrangement uses TRBV30 and TRBJ2-1; no definite D call. V was clipped by 7 bases and J by 15 bases, with 16 bases between them. Germline loops: CDR1 GTSNPN, CDR2 SVGIG (reference sequence). This CDR3 comprises 10 residues. The CDR3: CALELGFRFF. The CDR3 nucleotides are TGTGCCTTGGAGTTAGGGTTTAGGTTCTTC.

This clonotype turned up a few times. The chain is built from TRBV19 and TRBJ2-5; TRBD2 is a possible D gene (6 bases). Trimming took off 5 bases at V and 2 bases at J, with 15 bases between the two ends. The CDR3 loop spans 15 amino acids. The germline V gene encodes CDR1 LNHDA and CDR2 SQIVND (reference sequence). Written as DNA, the CDR3 is TGTGCCAGTAGTTACGGCGGGACGCTACAAGAGACCCAGTACTTC. It translates to CASSYGGTLQETQYF.

This chain uses TRBV3-1 with TRBJ2-2, with D possibly matching TRBD1 (5 bases). In germline, CDR1 is LGHDT, CDR2 YNNKEL (reference sequence). Trimming removed 1 base from V and 6 bases from J, with 9 bases in between. This CDR3 is built from 14 residues. In DNA, the CDR3 is TGTGCCAGCAGCCAAGTTACCAGGGCCGGGGAGCTGTTTTTT. Its protein product is CASSQVTRAGELFF.